This T cell receptor beta chain comes out of a study of T cell repertoires in cytomegalovirus infection. Study at large: An indication of both CMV infection and matching HLA type came from public TCR beta signatures.

MiXCR, run by TCRdb on the reads, gives a single entry per CDR3 protein. Of around 530,000 distinct CDR3 sequences listed, about a quarter are singletons. This clonotype has a handful of counts. Germline values: CDR1 SGHTA, CDR2 FQGNSA. CDR3 length: 16 amino acids. Trimming left V 1 base short and J 0 bases short, with 10 bases between. The chain combines TRBV7-2 with TRBJ1-3; perhaps TRBD1 as D (5 bases). The sample taken for sequencing was PBMCs. The origin of this receptor is a human donor in good health (CMV status not recorded). Some clones in this sample may be carry-over from other donors' samples. The DNA for the CDR3 is TGTGCCAGCAGCTTAGGCGGGGGGAGCTCTGGAAACACCATATATTTT. As protein: CASSLGGGSSGNTIYF.